These 21 T cell receptor beta chains came from one sample sequenced in a study of CD8 T cells in Susac syndrome. Random hexamers were used to reverse transcribe an amount of about 0.45 to 1 ug RNA. TCRdb processed the immunoSEQ multiplex PCR reads anew with MiXCR; each CDR3 protein has one entry. The data show about 130,000 distinct CDR3 sequences, roughly 95% seen once. Sequencing was performed on CD4+ T cells from PBMCs. These receptor sequences come from a human donor in good health.

This clonotype appeared a single time. The chain uses TRBV6-5 and TRBJ2-2, with 8 bases identical to TRBD1. The J segment lost 6 bases and the V segment lost 4 bases, leaving 10 bases of the junction unmatched. The CDR3 length is 16 residues. CDR1 and CDR2 from the germline V gene are MNHEY and SVGAGI. For the CDR3, the DNA is TGTGCCAGCAGTTCCTCCGGACAGGGAAGGCCCGGGGAGCTGTTTTTT. This sequence encodes CASSSSGQGRPGELFF.

The chain is built from TRBV29-1 and TRBJ2-1; D remains ambiguous. There are 12 residues in the CDR3. The germline V and J ends were trimmed by 1 base and 6 bases, with 7 bases remaining between them. Germline CDR1 and CDR2: SQVTM and ANQGSEA. The CDR3 nucleotides read TGCAGCGTTGAAGTGGCAGTCAATGAGCAGTTCTTC. Its translation: CSVEVAVNEQFF.

The chain has TRBV6-5 and TRBJ1-2, with 9 bases identical to TRBD1. Trimming removed 0 bases from V and 4 bases from J; junction bases left unmatched: 3. There are 15 residues in the CDR3. Germline V gene data show CDR1 as MNHEY and CDR2 as SVGAGI. The CDR3 region is CASSYSRTGVYGYTF. As DNA, the CDR3 is TGTGCCAGCAGTTACTCGAGGACAGGGGTCTATGGCTACACCTTC.

V is TRBV29-1 and J is TRBJ1-2; TRBD1 matches at 10 bases. The CDR3 runs 13 residues. CDR1 SQVTM and CDR2 ANQGSEA come from the germline V gene. V trimming: 3 bases; J trimming: 8 bases; junction bases outside the gene matches: 6. The CDR3 spells CSVDRQGAFGYTF. The CDR3 region has the DNA TGCAGCGTTGATAGACAGGGGGCATTCGGCTACACCTTC.

The chain recombines TRBV10-1 with TRBJ2-2; no reliable D call. Trimming took off 3 bases at V and 5 bases at J, with 10 bases between the two ends. The CDR3 is made up of 14 amino acids. Per the germline V gene, CDR1 is WNHNN and CDR2 is SYGVQD (reference sequence). CDR3 DNA sequence: TGCGCCAGCAGTGATGGATCCGGGACCGGGGAGCTGTTTTTT. Amino acid sequence: CASSDGSGTGELFF.

The V call is TRBV18, the J call TRBJ2-7; D uncertain. Per germline, CDR1 KGHSH and CDR2 LQKENI. V was cut by 3 bases and J by 3 bases, with 15 bases left in between. The CDR3 runs to 15 residues. The CDR3 sequence: CASSPRLTVFYEQYF. DNA for the CDR3: TGTGCCAGCTCACCGCGGCTGACGGTTTTCTACGAGCAGTACTTC. The full variable domain, completed using reference TRBV18 and TRBJ2-7, is NAGVMQNPRHLVRRRGQEARLRCSPMKGHSHVYWYRQLPEEGLKFMVYLQKENIIDESGMPKERFSAEFPKEGPSILRIQQVVRGDSAAYFCASSPRLTVFYEQYFGPGTRLTVT.

The chain is built from TRBV7-9 and TRBJ2-6, with 7 bases aligning to TRBD2. The CDR3 extends over 19 amino acids. Looked up from germline, CDR1 is SEHNR and CDR2 is FQNEAQ (reference sequence). The junction had 14 bases not matched to a gene; V was cut back by 5 bases and J by 1 base. The CDR3 sequence is CASSIMSGGSFSGANVLTF. Written as DNA, the CDR3 is TGTGCCAGCAGCATCATGTCGGGAGGTTCCTTTTCTGGGGCCAACGTCCTGACTTTC.

V and J are TRBV7-9 and TRBJ2-7; either TRBD1 or TRBD2 may supply D (5 bases each). In germline, CDR1 is SEHNR, CDR2 FQNEAQ (reference sequence). The CDR3 loop spans 12 amino acids. The ends were cut back, 2 bases at V and 6 bases at J, with 8 bases in the middle. Here the CDR3 DNA reads TGTGCCAGCAGCTTACTGGGACGCGAGCAGTACTTC. It encodes CASSLLGREQYF.

This chain links TRBV28 with TRBJ1-4; the D is unclear. The V end was cut by 8 bases, the J end by 8 bases, with 12 bases between. The CDR3 extends over 12 amino acids. From germline, CDR1 is MDHEN and CDR2 SYDVKM. CDR3 sequence (DNA): TGTGCCAGCGCAAATTTGGGGGAAAAACTGTTTTTT. This translates into CASANLGEKLFF.

The gene calls are TRBV7-9 and TRBJ2-5; tentative D call: TRBD2 (6 bases). Germline V gene data show CDR1 as SEHNR and CDR2 as FQNEAQ (reference sequence). This CDR3 has 15 residues. Trimming cost V 1 base and J 5 bases, with 14 bases left between them. The CDR3 reads CASSLEGLLTETQYF. The CDR3 DNA reads as TGTGCCAGCAGCTTAGAGGGACTCCTAACCGAGACCCAGTACTTC. Filled out from reference TRBV7-9 and TRBJ2-5, the complete variable domain reads DTGVSQNPRHKITKRGQNVTFRCDPISEHNRLYWYRQTLGQGPEFLTYFQNEAQLEKSRLLSDRFSAERPKGSFSTLEIQRTEQGDSAMYLCASSLEGLLTETQYFGPGTRLLVL.

V is TRBV20-1 and J is TRBJ2-7, with a weak D call TRBD1 (6 bases). The CDR3 is 15 residues long. The germline V gene has CDR1 DFQATT and CDR2 SNEGSKA (reference sequence). V was clipped by 0 bases and J by 0 bases, with 12 bases between them. The CDR3 DNA reads as TGCAGTGCTAGAGACGTAGACAGGAGCTCCTACGAGCAGTACTTC. Translated: CSARDVDRSSYEQYF.

V is TRBV13 and J is TRBJ2-5, with 11 bases aligning to TRBD2. This CDR3 has 15 amino acids. Germline V gives CDR1 PRHDT, CDR2 FYEKMQ (reference sequence). Trimming cost V 5 bases and J 9 bases; bases outside gene matches: 11. CDR3 sequence reads: CASSLAIAGGVAQYF. CDR3 nucleotide sequence: TGTGCCAGCAGCCTCGCGATAGCGGGAGGGGTGGCCCAGTACTTC.

As concerns this clonotype: A read error may produce the germline difference seen at one junction end. The rearrangement joins TRBV7-7 to TRBJ2-7; 10 bases are a match to TRBD1. Germline CDR1 is SSHAT and CDR2 is FNYEAQ (reference sequence). The CDR3 sequence is 14 residues long. The CDR3 sequence: CASSPGQGAYEQYF. The CDR3 nucleotides are TGTGCTAGCAGCCCCGGACAGGGGGCCTACGAGCAGTACTTC.

The DNA of the CDR3 is TGTGCCAGCAGCCAAGATCCAGGGGCCACCAATGAAAAACTGTTTTTT. As protein: CASSQDPGATNEKLFF. This chain joins TRBV3-1 and TRBJ1-4; D is possibly TRBD1 (6 bases). The CDR3 extends over 16 amino acids. The V and J ends lost 0 bases and 5 bases respectively, with 13 bases between them. Looked up from germline, CDR1 is LGHDT and CDR2 is YNNKEL (reference sequence).

V gene TRBV19 combines with J gene TRBJ2-7; no clear D gene. V was pared by 3 bases and J by 0 bases, with 12 bases between. Germline V gene sequence: CDR1 LNHDA, CDR2 SQIVND (reference sequence). This CDR3 has 15 amino acids. CDR3 DNA sequence: TGTGCCAGTAGTATTACCAGACTTAGCTCCTACGAGCAGTACTTC. It is translated as CASSITRLSSYEQYF.

The gene calls are TRBV7-9 and TRBJ2-1; D not resolved. Germline V gene lookup returns CDR1 SEHNR and CDR2 FQNEAQ (reference sequence). The ends were cut back, 0 bases at V and 5 bases at J, with 8 bases in the middle. CDR3 length equals 14 residues. The chain's CDR3 is CASSLAGPDNEQFF. The CDR3 nucleotides read TGTGCCAGCAGCTTAGCAGGCCCTGACAATGAGCAGTTCTTC.

The V gene is TRBV28, the J gene TRBJ1-2; D might be TRBD1 (5 bases). The length of the CDR3 is 11 residues. The V gene lost 6 bases and the J gene lost 10 bases, with 12 bases spanning the gap. The germline V gene encodes CDR1 MDHEN and CDR2 SYDVKM. The CDR3 coding sequence is TGTGCCAGCAGCCAACAGGAGGCCTACACCTTC. It codes for CASSQQEAYTF.

The chain couples TRBV6-6 to TRBJ2-1; the D gene is possibly TRBD1 (5 bases). The germline gives CDR1 MNHNY, CDR2 SVGAGI (reference sequence). Trimming took 9 bases from V and 3 from J, leaving 12 bases between them. This CDR3 comprises 13 residues. CDR3 loop: CASCNQGYNEQFF. CDR3 in DNA: TGTGCCAGTTGCAACCAGGGCTACAATGAGCAGTTCTTC.

J is TRBJ2-7 and V is TRBV6-1; D not certain. Germline V lookup: CDR1 MNHNS, CDR2 SASEGT. V was clipped by 5 bases and J by 2 bases, with 10 bases between them. This CDR3 is built from 13 residues. Written as DNA, the CDR3 is TGTGCCAGCAGTCAACTAAGAGCCTACGAGCAGTACTTC. This translates into CASSQLRAYEQYF.

The chain couples TRBV3-1 to TRBJ1-3; 7 positions match TRBD1. Unmatched junction bases numbered 9, after V lost 4 bases and J lost 3 bases. The germline CDR1 and CDR2 sequences are LGHDT and YNNKEL (reference sequence). This CDR3 region has 16 residues. CDR3 sequence: CASSLSNRGYGNTIYF. CDR3 coding DNA: TGTGCCAGCAGCCTATCGAACAGGGGCTATGGAAACACCATATATTTT.

The CDR3: CASSPARRNTEAFF. The DNA of the CDR3 is TGCGCCAGCAGCCCCGCCCGACGGAACACTGAAGCTTTCTTT. V is TRBV5-1 and J is TRBJ1-1; no reliable D call. Germline V gene data show CDR1 as SGHRS and CDR2 as YFSETQ. The CDR3 runs 14 residues. V lost 4 bases to trimming and J lost 1 base, with 11 bases between them.